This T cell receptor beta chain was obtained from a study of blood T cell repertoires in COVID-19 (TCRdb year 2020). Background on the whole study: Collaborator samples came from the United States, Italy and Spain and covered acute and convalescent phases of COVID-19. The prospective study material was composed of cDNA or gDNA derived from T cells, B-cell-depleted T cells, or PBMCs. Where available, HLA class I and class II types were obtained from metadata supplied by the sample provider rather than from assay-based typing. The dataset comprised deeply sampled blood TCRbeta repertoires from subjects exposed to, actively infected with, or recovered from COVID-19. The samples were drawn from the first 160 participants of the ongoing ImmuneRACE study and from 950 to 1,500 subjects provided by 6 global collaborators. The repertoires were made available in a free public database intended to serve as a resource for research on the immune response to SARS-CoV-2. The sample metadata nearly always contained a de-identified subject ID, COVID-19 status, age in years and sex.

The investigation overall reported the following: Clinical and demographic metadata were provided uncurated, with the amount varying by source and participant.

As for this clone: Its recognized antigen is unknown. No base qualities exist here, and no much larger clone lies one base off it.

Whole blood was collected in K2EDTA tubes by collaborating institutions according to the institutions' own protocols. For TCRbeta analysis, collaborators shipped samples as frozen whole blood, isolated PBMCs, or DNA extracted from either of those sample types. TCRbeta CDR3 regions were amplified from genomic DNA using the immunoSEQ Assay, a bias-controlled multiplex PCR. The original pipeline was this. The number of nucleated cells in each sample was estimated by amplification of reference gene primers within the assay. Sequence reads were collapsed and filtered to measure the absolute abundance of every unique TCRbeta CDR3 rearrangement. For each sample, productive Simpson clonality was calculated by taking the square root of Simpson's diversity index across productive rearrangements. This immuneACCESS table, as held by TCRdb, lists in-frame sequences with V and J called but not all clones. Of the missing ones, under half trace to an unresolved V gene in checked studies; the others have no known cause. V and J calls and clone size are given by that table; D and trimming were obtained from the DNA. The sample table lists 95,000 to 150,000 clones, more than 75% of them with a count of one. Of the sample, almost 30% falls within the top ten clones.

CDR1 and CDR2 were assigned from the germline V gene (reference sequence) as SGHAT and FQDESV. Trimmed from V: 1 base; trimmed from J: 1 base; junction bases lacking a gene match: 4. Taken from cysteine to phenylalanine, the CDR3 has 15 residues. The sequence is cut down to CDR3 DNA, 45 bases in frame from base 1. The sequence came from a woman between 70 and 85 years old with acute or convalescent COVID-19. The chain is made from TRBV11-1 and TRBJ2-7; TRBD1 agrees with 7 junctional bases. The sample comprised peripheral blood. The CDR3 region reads CASSLEGQTSYEQYF. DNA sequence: TGTGCCAGCAGCTTAGAGGGACAGACATCCTACGAGCAGTACTTC.